These 15 T cell receptor beta chains share one sample of origin, sequenced in a study of blood T cells in healthy people across ages. Primed by a sample-barcoded 5' primer and a J-beta primer mix, a second PCR proceeded for about 7 to 12 cycles. TCRdb passed the 5' RACE reads through MiXCR, listing each CDR3 protein once. The sample consists of more than 1,000,000 distinct CDR3 sequences, roughly 24% of them appearing once. This same sample was also taken into another study, of T cells of mothers and their children.

The sequencing sample was made of blood. These receptors were taken from a girl aged 2 to 10 in good health.

The chain joins TRBV4-1 to TRBJ2-7, with a tentative D call TRBD2 (6 bases). The CDR3 runs 16 residues. The germline V and J ends were trimmed by 1 base and 2 bases, with 15 bases remaining between them. CDR1 and CDR2 (germline): MGHRA, YSYEKL. This CDR3 reads CASSQGGERAAYEQYF. The CDR3 nucleotides are TGCGCCAGCAGCCAAGGAGGGGAGCGGGCTGCCTACGAGCAGTACTTC.

This clonotype turned up a few times. V usage is TRBV7-3 and J usage is TRBJ2-3; 10 bases agree with TRBD1. With 1 base clipped from V and 6 bases from J, the junction kept 19 bases outside the gene matches. The CDR3 has 20 amino acids. CDR1 is SGHTA, CDR2 FQGTGA, per germline. The CDR3 region has the DNA TGTGCCAGCAGCTTAAAAGGGACAGGGGACATACTCCAAATCGCCGATACGCAGTATTTT. Its protein is CASSLKGTGDILQIADTQYF.

V and J are TRBV24-1 and TRBJ2-5, with 9 bases matching TRBD2. This CDR3 region has 15 residues. Per the germline V gene, CDR1 is KGHDR and CDR2 is SFDVKD. V was clipped by 3 bases and J by 5 bases; unmatched bases: 6. In nucleotides, the CDR3 is TGTGCCACCAGTGATGTGGGACTAGCAATGGAGACCCAGTACTTC. It encodes CATSDVGLAMETQYF.

J is TRBJ2-5 and V is TRBV28; tentative D call: TRBD2 (5 bases). The CDR3 covers 14 residues. Germline CDR1 MDHEN, CDR2 SYDVKM. Trimming left V 6 bases short and J 7 bases short, with 18 bases between. For the CDR3, the DNA is TGTGCCAGCAGCCTACTGGGCTTAGGAGGGACCCAGTACTTC. It is translated as CASSLLGLGGTQYF.

The chain combines TRBV6-1 with TRBJ1-4; 10 bases line up with TRBD1. This CDR3 is built from 14 residues. CDR1 MNHNS and CDR2 SASEGT come from the germline V gene. Losses at the gene ends were 7 bases for V and 8 bases for J; bases not matched to a gene: 7. CDR3 sequence reads: CASTETGGLEKLFF. The CDR3 DNA sequence: TGTGCCAGCACCGAGACAGGGGGCCTCGAAAAACTGTTTTTT.

The chain links TRBV4-3 to TRBJ2-1; 12 nucleotides agree with TRBD2. Germline V gene sequence: CDR1 LGHNA, CDR2 YSLEER. Trimming removed 0 bases from V and 4 bases from J; junction bases left unmatched: 7. This CDR3 is 18 amino acids long. The CDR3 spells CASSQDTTSGGPYNEQFF. In DNA, the CDR3 is TGCGCCAGCAGCCAAGATACAACTAGCGGGGGGCCTTACAATGAGCAGTTCTTC.

This chain joins TRBV7-2 and TRBJ1-2, with a possible D match to TRBD1 (6 bases). Germline CDR1 and CDR2: SGHTA and FQGNSA. The CDR3 contains 12 residues. The V end was cut by 6 bases, the J end by 6 bases, with 11 bases between. CDR3 bases: TGTGCCAGCAGTGAAGGGGGGCATGGCTACACCTTC. Translation: CASSEGGHGYTF.

This chain links TRBV20-1 with TRBJ1-5, with D hard to call. The CDR3 loop spans 15 amino acids. V was pared by 3 bases and J by 0 bases, with 12 bases between. Per the germline V gene, CDR1 is DFQATT and CDR2 is SNEGSKA (reference sequence). For the CDR3, the DNA is TGCAGTGCTAGGTTGCAGGAATATAGCAATCAGCCCCAGCATTTT. Translated, it gives CSARLQEYSNQPQHF.

The rearrangement joins TRBV9 to TRBJ1-6, with 7 bases that match TRBD1. CDR3 length: 15 amino acids. V was clipped by 5 bases and J by 4 bases; unmatched bases: 6. CDR1 and CDR2 from the germline V gene are SGDLS and YYNGEE. The CDR3 loop is CASRKGTAYNSPLHF. The CDR3, as DNA: TGTGCCAGCAGAAAAGGGACAGCTTATAATTCACCCCTCCACTTT.

The table lists this clonotype with a few counts. The CDR3 protein is CASSLAGIRARDAYF. CDR3 bases: TGTGCCAGCAGTTTAGCCGGGATCCGGGCCAGAGACGCCTACTTC. The chain links TRBV28 to TRBJ2-7; D perhaps matches TRBD2 (5 bases). V lost 2 bases and J lost 13, with 24 bases in between. Per the germline V gene, CDR1 is MDHEN and CDR2 is SYDVKM. This CDR3 has 15 amino acids. Variable domain in full (rest from reference TRBV28 and TRBJ2-7): DVKVTQSSRYLVKRTGEKVFLECVQDMDHENMFWYRQDPGLGLRLIYFSYDVKMKEKGDIPEGYSVSREKKERFSLILESASTNQTSMYLCASSLAGIRARDAYFGPGTRLTVT.

The chain links TRBV12-5 to TRBJ2-5, with 12 bases identical to TRBD2. J was trimmed by 1 base and V by 7 bases; bases with no gene match: 4. Germline V gene sequence: CDR1 LGHNT, CDR2 FRNRAP. This CDR3 contains 15 residues. Here the CDR3 reads CASAPSGRGQETQYF. The DNA for the CDR3 is TGTGCTAGTGCCCCTAGCGGGAGGGGCCAAGAGACCCAGTACTTC.

V and J are TRBV9 and TRBJ2-1; 7 bases map to TRBD1. Germline CDR1 and CDR2: SGDLS and YYNGEE. V lost 1 base, J lost 6 bases, and 4 bases stayed unmatched. The CDR3 runs 14 residues. This CDR3 reads CASSVSAGGNEQFF. CDR3 in DNA: TGTGCCAGCAGCGTATCTGCAGGGGGCAATGAGCAGTTCTTC.

In this sample, this clonotype turned up many times. The chain carries TRBV9 and TRBJ1-3; D call uncertain. This CDR3 region has 13 residues. The V end lost 0 bases, the J end lost 0 bases, and 1 base lay between the germline ends. Germline V lookup: CDR1 SGDLS, CDR2 YYNGEE. The CDR3 nucleotides are TGTGCCAGCAGCGTAGACTCTGGAAACACCATATATTTT. Its translation: CASSVDSGNTIYF.

The table lists this clonotype with a few counts. The J gene is TRBJ2-5, the V gene TRBV21-1; no DNA check was done on the table's D call, TRBD1. Gene TRBJ2-1 matches the end of the DNA better, so the J call may be wrong. TRBV21-1 is shown as a pseudogene. CDR3 length equals 16 residues. The CDR3 region is CASTSRGRGFSDEQFF. In DNA, the CDR3 is TGTGCCAGCACCTCCCGGGGCCGAGGATTCAGCGATGAGCAGTTCTTC.

A few counts support this clonotype. This rearrangement joins TRBV28 to TRBJ2-1; D remains unclear. Trimming pared 5 bases from V and 6 bases from J, leaving 8 bases between. The length of the CDR3 is 12 residues. Germline CDR1 MDHEN, CDR2 SYDVKM. The DNA of the CDR3 is TGTGCCAGCAGTATGCGAAGCAATGAGCAGTTCTTC. It specifies CASSMRSNEQFF.